Sequencing of this T cell receptor (beta chain) was carried out in a study of T-cell reconstitution after alpha-beta-depleted transplantation in children. This clonotype was recorded many times. The library targeted TCRbeta and was prepared with unique molecular identifiers. TCRdb re-called the PCR reads through MiXCR, storing one row per CDR3 protein. The table includes a few hundred thousand distinct CDR3 sequences, about 9.5% detected once. J was trimmed by 5 bases and V by 2 bases; bases with no gene match: 6. This CDR3 is 15 amino acids long. Germline CDR1 reads KGHDR; CDR2 reads SFDVKD. The V and J genes are TRBV24-1 and TRBJ2-5; 8 nucleotides match TRBD1. The sample here was PBMCs from the stem cell graft donor, taken from the stem cell graft. This receptor was taken from a human donor who donated a stem cell graft to a child with acute lymphoblastic leukemia. CDR3 residues: CATSDYGQGRETQYF. The CDR3 nucleotides read TGTGCCACCAGTGATTACGGACAGGGCCGCGAGACCCAGTACTTC.